The 27 T cell receptor beta chains in this list originate from one sample, sequenced in a study of T-cell memory formation after mild COVID-19. TCRdb independently ran MiXCR on the 5' RACE reads; one entry per CDR3 protein. This sample has approximately 340,000 distinct CDR3 sequences, with approximately 13% found just once. Input material: PBMCs or a T cell subset sorted from them (not recorded which). The receptors shown here come from a man aged 18 to 29 who had mild COVID-19 (a few samples of this study predate the infection). Cell type and time point are not known.

In this sample, this clonotype turned up a few times. The chain recombines TRBV6-5 with TRBJ2-7; D perhaps matches TRBD2 (6 bases). This CDR3 is 15 amino acids long. Germline loops: CDR1 MNHEY, CDR2 SVGAGI. With 6 bases removed from V and 4 bases from J, the gap between germline ends came to 19 bases. The CDR3 spells CASSLGGTLDYEQYF. CDR3 sequence (DNA): TGTGCCAGCAGCCTGGGGGGAACCCTGGATTACGAGCAGTACTTC.

The table lists this clonotype with many counts. This sequence joins TRBV7-2 and TRBJ2-7, with 8 bases identical to TRBD2. In germline, CDR1 is SGHTA, CDR2 FQGNSA. The CDR3 covers 17 residues. V shed 1 base and J 7 bases; nucleotides not matched to a gene: 15. CDR3 amino acids: CASSLGNLAGPPREQYF. The CDR3 coding sequence is TGTGCCAGCAGCTTAGGAAACCTAGCGGGCCCTCCTCGGGAGCAGTACTTC.

This clonotype was seen a few times. This chain joins TRBV7-2 and TRBJ1-2, with TRBD1 identical over 8 bases. This CDR3 has 13 residues. With V trimmed by 5 bases and J by 8 bases, 7 bases remained unmatched. Germline CDR1 SGHTA, CDR2 FQGNSA. CDR3 protein: CASSPQTGEGYTF. The CDR3 DNA follows: TGTGCCAGCAGCCCTCAGACAGGGGAAGGCTACACCTTC.

This clonotype was observed a handful of times. The CDR3 DNA reads as TGCGCCAGCAGCCCCGGATTTCTGGAGAACACTGAAGCTTTCTTT. Protein product: CASSPGFLENTEAFF. This chain links TRBV4-3 with TRBJ1-1; D gene ambiguous. CDR1 and CDR2 from the germline V gene are LGHNA and YSLEER. The V gene lost 4 bases and the J gene lost 1 base, with 13 bases spanning the gap. The CDR3 is 15 amino acids.

This clonotype has a count of ten or more. V and J are TRBV4-1 and TRBJ2-3; 8 bases map to TRBD2. V trimming: 0 bases; J trimming: 1 base; junction bases outside the gene matches: 6. This CDR3 is 17 amino acids long. Germline lookup yields CDR1 MGHRA and CDR2 YSYEKL. The CDR3 loop is CASSQDLVSGGTDTQYF. As DNA, the CDR3 is TGCGCCAGCAGCCAAGATCTGGTTAGCGGGGGCACAGATACGCAGTATTTT.

The rearrangement joins TRBV21-1 to TRBJ2-5. TRBV21-1 has pseudogene status. The CDR3 is 9 residues long. CDR3 amino acids: CAKSETQYF. As DNA, the CDR3 is TGTGCCAAAAGTGAGACCCAGTACTTC.

The V gene is TRBV15, the J gene TRBJ2-3, with 9 positions matching TRBD1. The germline gives CDR1 LNHNV, CDR2 YYDKDF (reference sequence). The ends lost 5 bases at V and 0 bases at J; junction bases unmatched: 3. The CDR3 extends over 15 amino acids. The CDR3: CATSFGTGSTDTQYF. As DNA, the CDR3 is TGTGCCACCAGCTTTGGGACAGGGAGCACAGATACGCAGTATTTT.

The rearrangement uses TRBV4-1 and TRBJ2-3; no reliable D call. Germline CDR1 reads MGHRA; CDR2 reads YSYEKL. CDR3 size: 12 residues. Trimming removed 5 bases from V and 8 bases from J, with 11 bases in between. This CDR3 reads CASSYKESTQYF. In DNA form, the CDR3 reads TGCGCCAGCAGCTATAAGGAGAGTACGCAGTATTTT.

In its sample, this clonotype was seen a few times. The rearrangement joins TRBV27 to TRBJ1-1; 7 bases line up with TRBD1. This CDR3 region has 16 residues. V lost 0 bases, J lost 4 bases, and 8 bases stayed unmatched. Per germline, CDR1 MNHEY and CDR2 SMNVEV (reference sequence). The CDR3 is CASSLSGTAVFTEAFF. In DNA, the CDR3 is TGTGCCAGCAGTTTATCGGGGACAGCCGTTTTCACTGAAGCTTTCTTT.

J is TRBJ1-1 and V is TRBV5-4; no clear D. Germline values: CDR1 SGHNT, CDR2 YYREEE (reference sequence). The CDR3 length is 14 residues. V was pared by 5 bases and J by 1 base, with 12 bases between. The chain's CDR3 is CASRDPNPNTEAFF. CDR3 coding DNA: TGTGCCAGCAGGGACCCAAACCCGAACACTGAAGCTTTCTTT. The entire variable domain, with the rest obtained from reference TRBV5-4 and TRBJ1-1, is as follows: ETGVTQSPTHLIKTRGQQVTLRCSSQSGHNTVSWYQQALGQGPQFIFQYYREEENGRGNFPPRFSGLQFPNYSSELNVNALELDDSALYLCASRDPNPNTEAFFGQGTRLTVV.

The rearrangement uses TRBV7-3 and TRBJ2-3; no firm D call. Germline V gene sequence: CDR1 SGHTA, CDR2 FQGTGA. Between the trimmed V and J ends, which lost 4 bases and 0 bases, there was a span of 11 bases. The length of the CDR3 is 15 residues. As DNA, the CDR3 is TGTGCCAGCAGCTCATTAGCAAGGAGCACAGATACGCAGTATTTT. Translated: CASSSLARSTDTQYF.

This clonotype has a handful of counts. The gene calls are TRBV12-3 or TRBV12-4 and TRBJ1-4; 8 nucleotides line up with TRBD1. With V trimmed by 8 bases and J by 11 bases, 7 bases remained unmatched. CDR3 length equals 12 residues. CDR3: CASRQGPGKLFF. CDR3 bases: TGTGCCAGCCGACAGGGGCCGGGGAAACTGTTTTTT.

This CDR3 is CATTGVQETQYF. The CDR3 DNA sequence: TGTGCCACAACAGGGGTCCAAGAGACCCAGTACTTC. The chain links TRBV2 to TRBJ2-5; 7 bases match TRBD1. Germline CDR1 reads SNHLY; CDR2 reads FYNNEI. Germline trimming cut 10 bases from V and 1 base from J; bases unmatched to any gene: 3. The length of the CDR3 is 12 residues.

The chain joins TRBV7-2 to TRBJ1-5; no reliable D call. Germline CDR1 reads SGHTA; CDR2 reads FQGNSA. The V end lost 2 bases, the J end lost 1 base, and 9 bases lay between the germline ends. This CDR3 region has 15 residues. As DNA, the CDR3 is TGTGCCAGCAGCTTACTCGGGGAAAGCAATCAGCCCCAGCATTTT. Protein product: CASSLLGESNQPQHF.

This chain uses TRBV7-2 with TRBJ1-2; tentative D call: TRBD1 (6 bases). This CDR3 is built from 13 residues. The V end was cut by 5 bases, the J end by 7 bases, with 14 bases between. Germline CDR1 reads SGHTA; CDR2 reads FQGNSA. The CDR3 sequence: CASSPRGRRGYTF. DNA for the CDR3: TGTGCCAGCAGCCCTCGGGGGCGACGTGGCTACACCTTC.

The chain couples TRBV24-1 to TRBJ2-3; 7 bases are a match to TRBD2. Germline CDR1 KGHDR, CDR2 SFDVKD. V lost 6 bases, J lost 3 bases, and 5 bases stayed unmatched. The CDR3 covers 14 residues. The CDR3 loop is CATSMSAGTDTQYF. CDR3 bases: TGTGCCACCAGTATGTCAGCGGGGACAGATACGCAGTATTTT.

The table lists this clonotype with many counts. V is TRBV12-3 or TRBV12-4 and J is TRBJ2-1, with TRBD2 as a possible D gene (5 bases). The CDR3 extends over 14 amino acids. V gave up 7 bases and J gave up 2 bases, with 12 bases separating them. The CDR3 reads CASTPRAPYNEQFF. DNA for the CDR3: TGTGCCAGCACTCCGAGGGCCCCCTACAATGAGCAGTTCTTC.

This clonotype came up a few times. The chain combines TRBV6-5 with TRBJ1-2; TRBD1 agrees at 7 bases. The length of the CDR3 is 13 residues. V shed 6 bases, J shed 6 bases, and the junction held 7 bases outside the gene matches. Germline V gene sequence: CDR1 MNHEY, CDR2 SVGAGI. CDR3 DNA sequence: TGTGCCAGCAGAACGACAGGGTGGCATGGCTACACCTTC. Translation gives CASRTTGWHGYTF.

This clonotype was seen a handful of times. The rearrangement uses TRBV3-1 and TRBJ1-1; TRBD1 might be the D (5 bases). V was shortened by 4 bases and J by 10 bases, with 13 bases between the two germline ends. The CDR3 covers 12 residues. Germline V gene data show CDR1 as LGHDT and CDR2 as YNNKEL (reference sequence). The CDR3 DNA reads as TGTGCCAGCAGCCCCTACCGGGGGGGAGCTTTCTTT. Amino acid sequence: CASSPYRGGAFF. Using reference TRBV3-1 and TRBJ1-1 for the parts outside the CDR3, the full variable domain is DTAVSQTPKYLVTQMGNDKSIKCEQNLGHDTMYWYKQDSKKFLKIMFSYNNKELIINETVPNRFSPKSPDKAHLNLHINSLELGDSAVYFCASSPYRGGAFFGQGTRLTVV.

The chain recombines TRBV21-1 with TRBJ1-1; TRBD1 is the table's D call, not checked against the DNA. TRBV21-1 constitutes a pseudogene. CDR3 size: 14 residues. Here the CDR3 DNA reads TGTGCCGCAGGGACAGCTTTGTGGAACACTGAAGCTTTCTTT. It codes for CAAGTALWNTEAFF.

This chain uses TRBV27 with TRBJ2-1; 9 nucleotides line up with TRBD2. Trimming at V came to 2 bases and at J to 8 bases, leaving 7 bases not matched to a gene. The CDR3 sequence is 15 residues long. Germline V gene sequence: CDR1 MNHEY, CDR2 SMNVEV (reference sequence). The DNA of the CDR3 is TGTGCCAGCAGTTTACGGCTAGCGGGGTGGGATGAGCAGTTCTTC. Its translation is CASSLRLAGWDEQFF.

The genes are TRBV19 and TRBJ1-1; D not certain. CDR3 length equals 14 residues. V dropped 2 bases and J dropped 1 base, with 8 bases sitting between them. Germline assignment: CDR1 LNHDA and CDR2 SQIVND (reference sequence). CDR3 amino acids: CASSITSKNTEAFF. The CDR3 nucleotides are TGTGCCAGTAGTATAACGAGCAAGAACACTGAAGCTTTCTTT.

This chain uses TRBV27 with TRBJ1-2; D is unresolved. Germline V gene data show CDR1 as MNHEY and CDR2 as SMNVEV (reference sequence). The CDR3 is 13 residues long. Trimming removed 3 bases at V and 3 bases at J, with 8 bases between. DNA of the CDR3: TGTGCCAGCAGTTTCCGGGAGGACTATGGCTACACCTTC. It encodes CASSFREDYGYTF.

This clonotype has only a few counts. The chain has TRBV29-1 and TRBJ1-1; D remains ambiguous. This CDR3 is 14 amino acids long. CDR1 and CDR2 (germline): SQVTM, ANQGSEA. V was cut by 7 bases and J by 1 base, with 16 bases left in between. The DNA for the CDR3 is TGCAGCGCCGCTGACGGTGCGACGAACACTGAAGCTTTCTTT. Translation gives CSAADGATNTEAFF.

This clonotype was detected ten times or more. The gene calls are TRBV7-2 and TRBJ1-2; TRBD1 agrees at 7 bases. The junction had 9 bases not matched to a gene; V was cut back by 2 bases and J by 3 bases. The germline gives CDR1 SGHTA, CDR2 FQGNSA. This CDR3 has 16 residues. This CDR3 is CASSLWAWQGDYGYTF. The CDR3 DNA follows: TGTGCCAGCAGCTTATGGGCTTGGCAGGGGGACTATGGCTACACCTTC. The variable domain in full, completed from reference TRBV7-2 and TRBJ1-2, reads GAGVSQSPSNKVTEKGKDVELRCDPISGHTALYWYRQSLGQGLEFLIYFQGNSAPDKSGLPSDRFSAERTGGSVSTLTIQRTQQEDSAVYLCASSLWAWQGDYGYTFGSGTRLTVV.

This chain uses TRBV5-4 with TRBJ1-4; TRBD1 might be the D (6 bases). The CDR3 loop spans 14 amino acids. CDR1 is SGHNT and CDR2 is YYREEE in the germline V gene (reference sequence). V gave up 4 bases and J gave up 8 bases, with 15 bases separating them. CDR3 in amino acids: CASSLYSDSEKLFF. The CDR3, as DNA: TGTGCCAGCAGCCTATACTCGGACAGCGAAAAACTGTTTTTT. The entire variable domain, with the rest obtained from reference TRBV5-4 and TRBJ1-4, is as follows: ETGVTQSPTHLIKTRGQQVTLRCSSQSGHNTVSWYQQALGQGPQFIFQYYREEENGRGNFPPRFSGLQFPNYSSELNVNALELDDSALYLCASSLYSDSEKLFFGSGTQLSVL.

This chain links TRBV4-1 with TRBJ2-7; D is perhaps TRBD2 (7 bases). The germline V gene encodes CDR1 MGHRA and CDR2 YSYEKL. The CDR3 has 16 amino acids. The V gene lost 0 bases and the J gene lost 6 bases, with 18 bases spanning the gap. CDR3 residues: CASSQEAGALPGEQYF. The DNA for the CDR3 is TGCGCCAGCAGCCAAGAGGCGGGGGCTCTTCCAGGCGAGCAGTACTTC.